This entry describes one T cell receptor beta chain. This clonotype appeared a few times. Its target antigen remains unknown. Within one base of it there is no much larger clone, and no base qualities were kept. From V the trimming removes 4 bases and from J it removes 1 base, while the gene matches leave 3 bases of the junction unaccounted for. The CDR1 and CDR2 encoded by the germline V gene are SGHRS and YFSETQ. Measured from the cysteine to the phenylalanine, the CDR3 is 14 residues long. Solely the CDR3 DNA is kept, with 42 bases framed from the first base. The sample originates from a study of early T cells in non-severe SARS-CoV-2 infection (dated by TCRdb to the early 2020s). Regarding the study in general: TCR sequencing used bulk RNA from unsorted whole blood, so alpha and beta chains could not be paired. Study-wide findings and limitations: VDJdb matching was skewed toward anti-spike CD8 responses, so virus-specific expansions were likely underestimated and private and CD4 specificities were missed.

A case-control design nested within a healthcare worker cohort in London, UK, was used, with weekly nasopharyngeal swab PCR tests and blood sampling performed. Healthcare workers were recruited between 23 and 31 March 2020, during the week of the UK lockdown, and were followed weekly for up to about 15 weeks. Receptor amplification or capture employed 5' RACE. Reads for this sample came from a NextSeq 500. The TCR library protocol attached unique molecular identifiers to individual cDNA molecules to correct for sequencing error and PCR bias. TCR alpha and beta chains were both sequenced, and the abundances of alpha and beta sequences in each sample were closely correlated with each other. As for how the authors treated the data: V gene, J gene and CDR3 annotation of TCR sequences was performed with Decombinator V4. Expanded TCRs were defined as changing significantly between any two time points under a Poisson model with p below 0.0001. TCR abundances were normalised to the total number of TCRs sequenced in each sample and reported as counts per million. MAIT TCRs were defined by TRAV1-2 paired with TRAJ12, TRAJ20 or TRAJ33, and iNKT TCRs by TRAV10 paired with TRAJ18. VDJdb, accessed on 1 November 2021, was searched for TCRs annotated for CMV, EBV and SARS-CoV-2, and TCRs annotated for more than one antigen were excluded. TCRdb reworked the public reads: Q25 trimming with fastp, MiXCR clone assembly, productive beta chains retained. Rows with a matching CDR3 protein are joined into one entry that keeps the most common DNA and genes. V and J calls and clone size were set by TCRdb, not the authors. A total of about 110,000 distinct CDR3 sequences appear in this sample, 9% to 14% of them only once. Of the sample, 3% to 3.5% is held by the ten largest clones.

This receptor chain uses TRBV5-1 and TRBJ1-1, and TRBD1 matches 8 of the central bases. This clonotype originated in an adult who was a healthcare worker with PCR-confirmed SARS-CoV-2 infection or an uninfected control (not recorded which). The sample was whole blood. In nucleotides, the sequence is TGCGCCAGCAGCCGGGGACAGGAGAACACTGAAGCTTTCTTT. It codes for CASSRGQENTEAFF.